A selection of T cell receptor beta chains follows, all from one sample in a study of blood T cell repertoires in COVID-19. The table came from immunoSEQ multiplex PCR; TCRdb's copy has only in-frame clones and leaves some out. Here the sample spans roughly 150,000 clones, 76% being singletons. Material for sequencing was peripheral blood. All receptors come from a woman over 75 with acute or convalescent COVID-19. CDR3s include the opening cysteine and the closing phenylalanine or tryptophan. A D gene is named only where the DNA matches it firmly. Clone size is not always given. Where it is, it says once, few, many or a class for expanded clones.

TRBJ1-1,TRBV18,.,.,TGTGCCAGCTCACCACGGGAGCGGGAAGCTTTCTTT,CASSPREREAFF
TRBJ2-1,TRBV21-1,.,.,TGTGCCAGCAGCGCTCTAGCGGGACCGGGAGGCACTTTGGATGAGCAGTTCTTC,CASSALAGPGGTLDEQFF
TRBJ2-3,TRBV18,.,TRBD2,TGTGCCAGCTCACCCCGGACTAGCGGGACAGATACGCAGTATTTT,CASSPRTSGTDTQYF
TRBJ2-2,TRBV7-8,.,TRBD1,TGTGCCAGCACCCCGACAGGGGCTGGTAACACCGGGGAGCTGTTTTTT,CASTPTGAGNTGELFF
TRBJ1-5,TRBV19,few,.,TGTGCCAGTAGTATGGGAGGGATGGGCAATCAGCCCCAGCATTTT,CASSMGGMGNQPQHF
TRBJ1-5,TRBV7-2,.,.,TGTGCCAGCAGCCCGGGGGACGGTAATCAGCCCCAGCATTTT,CASSPGDGNQPQHF
TRBJ1-1,TRBV5-6,.,.,TGTGCCAGCAGCTTAACCGGGACTACCAACACTGAAGCTTTCTTT,CASSLTGTTNTEAFF
TRBJ1-4,TRBV10-3,.,.,TGTGCCATCAGGGGAGTAAATGAAAAACTGTTTTTT,CAIRGVNEKLFF
TRBJ2-2,TRBV12-5,.,.,TGTGCTAGTGGTTTGGGTGCAGATAACACCGGGGAGCTGTTTTTT,CASGLGADNTGELFF
TRBJ2-7,TRBV5-4,.,.,TGTGCCAGCAGCTCATCGGGATTCGACTACGAGCAGTACTTC,CASSSSGFDYEQYF
TRBJ1-3,TRBV7-9,.,.,TGTGCCAGCAGCTTACAACAGGCCAGCTCTGGAAACACCATATATTTT,CASSLQQASSGNTIYF
TRBJ2-3,TRBV9,.,.,TGTGCCAGCAGCGGGGGGCGCACAGATACGCAGTATTTT,CASSGGRTDTQYF
TRBJ2-5,TRBV5-1,.,TRBD2,TGCGCCAGCAGCGCTAGCGGGGGGGTAGAGACCCAGTACTTC,CASSASGGVETQYF
TRBJ1-4,TRBV29-1,once,.,TGCAGCGTTGTGATGCAGGGGAATGAAAAACTGTTTTTT,CSVVMQGNEKLFF
TRBJ2-5,TRBV20-1,once,.,TGCAGTGCTAGTAAGACGGGAGAGACCCAGTACTTC,CSASKTGETQYF
TRBJ2-3,TRBV29-1,.,.,TGCAGCGTTGAAGCCGTCCAGGGCGCAGATACGCAGTATTTT,CSVEAVQGADTQYF
TRBJ1-5,TRBV2,.,.,TGTGCCAGCAGTCTCACAGGACCCCAGCATTTT,CASSLTGPQHF
TRBJ2-7,TRBV5-8,.,.,TGTGCCAGCAGAAAACAGGCTAATAACTACGAGCAGTACTTC,CASRKQANNYEQYF
TRBJ1-5,TRBV27,.,TRBD1,TGTGCCAGCAGTTTAGACAGGGGGCCGCATCAGCCCCAGCATTTT,CASSLDRGPHQPQHF
TRBJ2-1,TRBV4-1,.,.,TGCGCCAGCAGCCGAGAGGACGGGATAGGAAATCGGCAGTTCTTC,CASSREDGIGNRQFF
TRBJ2-1,TRBV18,.,TRBD2,TGTGCCAGCTCACCAAGCTTAACTTCGGCGGGAGGGGGATACAATGAGCAGTTCTTC,CASSPSLTSAGGGYNEQFF
TRBJ2-1,TRBV7-8,.,.,TGTGCCAGTAACTTCCCGTCGGGTGAGCAGTTCTTC,CASNFPSGEQFF
TRBJ2-5,TRBV7-2,.,TRBD2,TGTGCCAGCAGCTTAGACGGGGGGGTCTTGGAGACCCAGTACTTC,CASSLDGGVLETQYF
TRBJ1-1,TRBV3-1/TRBV3-2,.,.,TGTGCCAGCAGCCAAGGGGGGAGGGCTAACACTGAAGCTTTCTTT,CASSQGGRANTEAFF
TRBJ1-1,TRBV3-1/TRBV3-2,.,.,TGTGCCAGCAGCCAAAAGTTGTTCAGGTCGGGGACTGAAGCTTTCTTT,CASSQKLFRSGTEAFF
TRBJ1-1,TRBV7-9,.,.,TGTGCCAGCAGCTTAGAGTCTCAGGGGACATCAGCTTTCTTT,CASSLESQGTSAFF
TRBJ2-3,TRBV2,.,TRBD2,TGTGCCAGCAGGGTGGGACTAGTCACAGATACGCAGTATTTT,CASRVGLVTDTQYF
TRBJ1-3,TRBV4-2,once,.,TGTGCCAGCAGCCAAGGAGGGCTAAACACCATATATTTT,CASSQGGLNTIYF
TRBJ1-2,TRBV19,.,.,TGTGCCAGCCAAGACAACCTTAACTATGGCTACACCTTC,CASQDNLNYGYTF
TRBJ2-3,TRBV20-1,.,.,TGCAGTGCTCAAAGCACAGATACGCAGTATTTT,CSAQSTDTQYF
TRBJ1-2,TRBV27,.,TRBD1,TGTGCCAGCAGTCTGCGACAGGGGGACTTATATGGCTACACCTTC,CASSLRQGDLYGYTF
TRBJ2-7,TRBV4-2,once,TRBD2,TGTGCCAGCAGCCAAGAGCCCAGCGGGAGCTCCTACGAGCAGTACTTC,CASSQEPSGSSYEQYF
TRBJ1-1,TRBV7-3,few,.,TGTGCCAGCAGCCTGCAGGGTTTTAACACTGAAGCTTTCTTT,CASSLQGFNTEAFF
TRBJ1-3,TRBV12-3/TRBV12-4,.,.,TGTGCCAGCAGAAGGGGCGATGGAAACACCATATATTTT,CASRRGDGNTIYF
TRBJ1-3,TRBV6-6,few,.,TGTGCCAGCAGTCTTGCCGGGGTCTCTGGAAACACCATATATTTT,CASSLAGVSGNTIYF
TRBJ2-2,TRBV7-9,.,.,TGTGCCAGCAGCCCGTACACGAACACCGGGGAGCTGTTTTTT,CASSPYTNTGELFF
TRBJ2-3,TRBV13,few,TRBD2,TGTGCCAGCAGTCTGACTAGCGGAGTTAGCACAGATACGCAGTATTTT,CASSLTSGVSTDTQYF
TRBJ2-5,TRBV7-8,.,TRBD1,TGTGCCAGCAGCTCATCCGGACAGGGGGCTAGCCAAGAGACCCAGTACTTC,CASSSSGQGASQETQYF
TRBJ2-5,TRBV5-1,.,TRBD2,TGCGCCAGCACCCAAGGGACTAGCGGGAGGGATCAAGAGACCCAGTACTTC,CASTQGTSGRDQETQYF
TRBJ1-6,TRBV7-8,.,.,TGTGCCAGCAGCTCCTCGGGGTACTCACCCCTCCACTTT,CASSSSGYSPLHF
TRBJ1-2,TRBV5-1,.,.,TGCGCCAGCAGCCCGACAGTGAACTATGGCTACACCTTC,CASSPTVNYGYTF
TRBJ1-1,TRBV11-1,.,.,TGTGCCAGCAGCTTATCAACAGTAAACACTGAAGCTTTCTTT,CASSLSTVNTEAFF
TRBJ2-3,TRBV29-1,.,.,TGCAGCGTTTCCCCCCCAATCGATACGCAGTATTTT,CSVSPPIDTQYF
TRBJ2-3,TRBV7-9,.,.,TGTGCCAGCACCCAAAAAGAGCCGGCAGATACGCAGTATTTT,CASTQKEPADTQYF
TRBJ1-1,TRBV5-1,.,.,TGCGCCAGCAGCTTGGGGGACACCGGCATGAACACTGAAGCTTTCTTT,CASSLGDTGMNTEAFF
TRBJ2-1,TRBV9,.,.,TGTGCCAGCAGCGTCTTCTTGCGGGACAATGAGCAGTTCTTC,CASSVFLRDNEQFF
TRBJ2-7,TRBV7-2,.,TRBD1,TGTGCCAGCAGCTTGGACAGGGGTGCCTACGAGCAGTACTTC,CASSLDRGAYEQYF
TRBJ1-2,TRBV3-1/TRBV3-2,few,.,TGTGCCAGCAGCCAAGCTGACAGGTACTATGGCTACACCTTC,CASSQADRYYGYTF
TRBJ2-7,TRBV7-2,.,TRBD1,TGTGCCAGCAGGAACGGACAGGGGAATATCTACGAGCAGTACTTC,CASRNGQGNIYEQYF
TRBJ1-5,TRBV19,.,.,TGTGCCAGTTACTCGAGATATAGCAATCAGCCCCAGCATTTT,CASYSRYSNQPQHF
TRBJ1-5,TRBV5-8,.,TRBD1,TGTGCCAGCAGCCGTACACTAGGGACAGGGTTCGGTCAGCCCCAGCATTTT,CASSRTLGTGFGQPQHF
TRBJ2-7,TRBV10-3,.,TRBD1,TGTGCCATCAGTGACGGGAACAGGGGAGAGGAGCAGTACTTC,CAISDGNRGEEQYF
TRBJ1-1,TRBV19,.,TRBD1,TGTGCCAGTACCCAGGACAGGGGCACTGAAGCTTTCTTT,CASTQDRGTEAFF
TRBJ2-3,TRBV7-2,.,.,TGTGCCAGCAGCTTACCCCTTTCCAAGCATCGTACAGATACGCAGTATTTT,CASSLPLSKHRTDTQYF
TRBJ2-7,TRBV19,few,TRBD1,TGTGCCAGTAGTATCGCTCATGGGACAGGGGGTTCCTACGAGCAGTACTTC,CASSIAHGTGGSYEQYF
TRBJ2-2,TRBV6-2/TRBV6-3,few,TRBD2,TGTGCCAGCAGTTCAGGGCTAGCGGGAGGCGCGAACACCGGGGAGCTGTTTTTT,CASSSGLAGGANTGELFF
TRBJ2-5,TRBV5-1,.,.,TGCGCCAGCAGCTTGGCGTCAGGGAGGGAGACCCAGTACTTC,CASSLASGRETQYF
TRBJ2-6,TRBV19,.,.,TGTGCCAGTAGTTTAATACGGAGCTCTGGGGCCAACGTCCTGACTTTC,CASSLIRSSGANVLTF